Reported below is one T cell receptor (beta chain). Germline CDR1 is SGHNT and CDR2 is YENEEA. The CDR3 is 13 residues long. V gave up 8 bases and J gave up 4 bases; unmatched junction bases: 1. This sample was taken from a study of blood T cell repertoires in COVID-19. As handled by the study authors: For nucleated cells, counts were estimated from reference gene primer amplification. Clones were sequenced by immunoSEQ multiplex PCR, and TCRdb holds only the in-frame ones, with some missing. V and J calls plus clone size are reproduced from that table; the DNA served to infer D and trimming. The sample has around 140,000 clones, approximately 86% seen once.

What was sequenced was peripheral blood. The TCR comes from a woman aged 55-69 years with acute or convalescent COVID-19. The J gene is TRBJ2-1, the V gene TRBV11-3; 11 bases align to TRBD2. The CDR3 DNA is TGTGCCAGCGGGACTAGCGGATACAATGAGCAGTTCTTC. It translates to CASGTSGYNEQFF.